The rows below give T cell receptor beta chains drawn from one sample of a study of neoadjuvant anti-PD-1 for oral cavity cancer. Sequenced by immunoSEQ multiplex PCR; TCRdb stores in-frame clones only, minus some. The data contain 35,000 to 40,000 clones, about 36% of them seen just once; the ten biggest clones take up around 15%. Here the sequenced sample was tumor tissue, taken after nivolumab (anti-PD-1) treatment. These receptors all come from a person aged 35 to 85 with oral cavity squamous cell carcinoma. CDR3s include the opening cysteine and the closing phenylalanine or tryptophan. Each record gives: clone size, J gene, CDR3 length, V gene, D gene, CDR3 DNA, CDR3 protein. A D gene is named only where the DNA matches it firmly. Not every row has a clone size; where given, it reads once, few, many or a size class.

many,TRBJ1-4,16,TRBV15,NA,TGTGCCACCAGCAGAGATTGGACATCAACTAATGAAAAACTGTTTTTT,CATSRDWTSTNEKLFF
NA,TRBJ2-7,14,TRBV6-1,TRBD1,TGTGCCAGCAGTCCCGGGACAGGGTCCTCCGAGCAGTACTTC,CASSPGTGSSEQYF
NA,TRBJ1-2,16,TRBV29-1,NA,TGCATCACCAAGGACACGGGGAACGGGGACTACTATGGCTACACCTTC,CITKDTGNGDYYGYTF
few,TRBJ1-1,17,TRBV19,NA,TGTGCCAGTAGTATAGTTTTGGGTGTAGGAACTAAAACTGAAGCTTTCTTT,CASSIVLGVGTKTEAFF
NA,TRBJ1-3,19,TRBV18,NA,TGTGCCAGCTCACCACCGAGTCTACAGGGACTTCTGACGGGAAACACCATATATTTT,CASSPPSLQGLLTGNTIYF
few,TRBJ2-1,15,TRBV7-9,TRBD2,TGTGCCAGCAGTCTTGCACTAGCGGAGACCAATGAGCAGTTCTTC,CASSLALAETNEQFF
NA,TRBJ1-5,15,TRBV30,TRBD1,TGTGCCTGGAGGCCGACAGGGGGTTTGGGTCAGCCCCAGCATTTT,CAWRPTGGLGQPQHF
NA,TRBJ1-2,14,TRBV11-2,TRBD1,TGTGCCAGCAGCCCGGGACAGGGGGTCTATGGCTACACCTTC,CASSPGQGVYGYTF
NA,TRBJ2-3,15,TRBV2,NA,TGTGCCAGCAGTGACGACCGAAGTAGCACAGATACGCAGTATTTT,CASSDDRSSTDTQYF
few,TRBJ1-1,13,TRBV6-6,TRBD1,TGTGCCAGCAGTTCCGCAGGGGGGACTGAAGCTTTCTTT,CASSSAGGTEAFF
NA,TRBJ1-5,14,TRBV21-1,NA,TGTGCCAGCAGCAGGGGACAGGGTCCTCAGCCCCAGCATTTT,CASSRGQGPQPQHF
NA,TRBJ2-7,16,TRBV27,NA,TGTGCCAGCAGTTTGACGGCAATTCCTGGAACTCGGGAGCAGTACTTC,CASSLTAIPGTREQYF
many,TRBJ2-1,14,TRBV27,TRBD2,TGTGCCAGCGGGGGGGACGGAACCTACAATGAGCAGTTCTTC,CASGGDGTYNEQFF
medium-sized,TRBJ2-7,13,TRBV5-6,TRBD1,TGTGCCAGCAGCTTGGCAGGGGGACAGTCGTTTTACTTC,CASSLAGGQSFYF
NA,TRBJ2-7,14,TRBV28,NA,TGTGCCAGCAGCTCCCGACAGACCACCTACGAGCAGTACTTC,CASSSRQTTYEQYF
NA,TRBJ2-1,14,TRBV27,NA,TGTGCCACCTTCAACCTACGGGGCTGGGGTGAGCAGTTCTTC,CATFNLRGWGEQFF
NA,TRBJ2-3,11,TRBV20-1,NA,TGCTCGGCCAGAACCACAGATACGCAGTATTTT,CSARTTDTQYF
few,TRBJ1-5,15,TRBV30,TRBD1,TGTGCCTGGAGTACACGGACAGGTAGTAATCAGCCCCAGCATTTT,CAWSTRTGSNQPQHF
few,TRBJ1-1,13,TRBV9,NA,TGTGCCAGCAGCGTAGTCAGGGGCACTGAAGCTTTCTTT,CASSVVRGTEAFF
few,TRBJ1-2,15,TRBV7-9,NA,TGTGCCAGCAGCTTAGGGACAGCGGGGAACTATGGCTACACCTTC,CASSLGTAGNYGYTF
few,TRBJ2-1,17,TRBV5-1,TRBD2,TGCGCCAGCAGCTTACTGCCCCGGACTAGCGGGAGTAATGAGCAGTTCTTC,CASSLLPRTSGSNEQFF
NA,TRBJ2-1,13,TRBV21-1,NA,TGTGCCAGCAGGTCCTACAGGGGACAGGAGCAGTTCTTC,CASRSYRGQEQFF
few,TRBJ2-7,14,TRBV13,NA,TGTGCCAGCAGCTTAGCAGGACGGGATTACGAGCAGTACTTC,CASSLAGRDYEQYF
NA,TRBJ2-5,17,TRBV2,NA,TGTGCCAGCAGTGACGGGGCAGGGGTAACCTTTCTAGAGACCCAGTACTTC,CASSDGAGVTFLETQYF
few,TRBJ2-3,11,TRBV11-2,NA,TGTGCCAGCAGCTTGCTTTCGAGGGAGTATTTT,CASSLLSREYF
once,TRBJ1-5,12,TRBV6-5,NA,TGTGCCGGGGGTTATAGCAATCAGCCCCAGCATTTT,CAGGYSNQPQHF
few,TRBJ2-3,16,TRBV9,TRBD2,TGTGCCAGCAGCGCCGTAGCGGGTGGCGGCACAGATACGCAGTATTTT,CASSAVAGGGTDTQYF
few,TRBJ2-5,17,TRBV5-1,NA,TGCGCCAGCAGCTTGGCCGAGGGGCCATCGTACCAAGAGACCCAGTACTTC,CASSLAEGPSYQETQYF
medium-sized,TRBJ1-4,14,TRBV7-9,NA,TGTGCCAGCAGCTTAGTCGGGAGTAATGAAAAACTGTTTTTT,CASSLVGSNEKLFF
NA,TRBJ2-3,14,TRBV19,NA,TGTGCCAGTAGTAATAATCAGGGTCCAGATACGCAGTATTTT,CASSNNQGPDTQYF
NA,TRBJ1-5,13,TRBV27,NA,TGTGCCAGCAGTTGGGGGTCTGGGCAGCCCCAGCATTTT,CASSWGSGQPQHF
NA,TRBJ1-5,13,TRBV2,NA,TGTGCCAGCAGTGAAGAGGTTGCATGGCCCCAGCATTTT,CASSEEVAWPQHF
NA,TRBJ2-5,14,TRBV27,NA,TGTGCCAGCAGTTTCCGGGGGCTCCAAGAGACCCAGTACTTC,CASSFRGLQETQYF
NA,TRBJ1-2,13,TRBV2,TRBD1,TGTGCCAGCAGGACAGGGGACGGCTATGGCTACACCTTC,CASRTGDGYGYTF
NA,TRBJ1-1,11,TRBV27,TRBD1,TGTGCCAGCAGAGCAGGGGGTGAAGCTTTCTTT,CASRAGGEAFF
NA,TRBJ1-2,14,TRBV5-1,NA,TGCGCCAGCAGCACTGGACGGCTGGACTATGGCTACACCTTC,CASSTGRLDYGYTF
many,TRBJ1-4,14,TRBV6-1,NA,TGTGCCAGCAGTCTTGATGCAACTAATGAAAAACTGTTTTTT,CASSLDATNEKLFF
NA,TRBJ1-4,12,TRBV5-5,NA,TGTGCCAGCAGCCACCTAGGTGAAAAACTGTTTTTT,CASSHLGEKLFF
NA,TRBJ2-7,14,TRBV5-1,TRBD2,TGCGCCAGCAGCCCTAGCGGGAACTCCTACGAGCAGTACTTC,CASSPSGNSYEQYF
few,TRBJ1-1,15,TRBV27,TRBD1,TGTGCCAGCAGATGGACAGGGGGTAGAGGTACTGAAGCTTTCTTT,CASRWTGGRGTEAFF
NA,TRBJ1-6,13,TRBV7-9,NA,TGTGCCAGCAGCCCAGGAGTCAATTCACCCCTCCACTTT,CASSPGVNSPLHF
NA,TRBJ1-3,14,TRBV7-2,TRBD1,TGTGCCAGCAGCCCTGGACAGGCCAAAAACACCATATATTTT,CASSPGQAKNTIYF
NA,TRBJ2-4,18,TRBV4-1,TRBD1,TGCGCCAGCAGCCAAGATTATGAAGGGAACAGGGGGATCAACATTCAGTACTTC,CASSQDYEGNRGINIQYF
NA,TRBJ1-1,13,TRBV14,NA,TGTGCCAGCAGCCTAGCGCAGGGGCTTTTGGCTTTCTTT,CASSLAQGLLAFF
NA,TRBJ1-2,14,TRBV6-6,TRBD1,TGTGCCAGCAGCCCCCAGGGGGGGTCCTATGGCTACACCTTC,CASSPQGGSYGYTF
medium-sized,TRBJ1-1,16,TRBV6-1,NA,TGTGCCAGCAGTGAAACAGGACGGAGTTTGAACACTGAAGCTTTCTTT,CASSETGRSLNTEAFF
NA,TRBJ1-5,16,TRBV7-8,NA,TGTGCCAGCAGCTTAGCGAGGGGGACTAGCAATCAGCCCCAGCATTTT,CASSLARGTSNQPQHF
many,TRBJ2-1,11,TRBV6-6,NA,TGTGCCAGCAGTCCTAGCCATGAGCAGTTCTTC,CASSPSHEQFF
NA,TRBJ2-7,15,TRBV11-2,NA,TGTGCCAGCAGCTTTGGGGGGGCTTCGACCTACGAGCAGTACTTC,CASSFGGASTYEQYF
NA,TRBJ2-5,16,TRBV9,TRBD1,TGTGCCAGCAGCGGGGGCGGGACAGGGGTGTTGGAGACCCAGTACTTC,CASSGGGTGVLETQYF